This T cell receptor beta chain originates from a study of T cells in Graves' hyperthyroidism and ophthalmopathy. Study observations and caveats: Most clonotypes expanded in the thyroid (above 0.001) were also present in blood.

RNA transcripts were the template for amplifying TCR beta CDR3 regions. RT-PCR in the first round (using the HTBI primer set) targeted the TCR CDR3. MiXCR was run by TCRdb on the multiplex PCR reads, yielding one entry per CDR3 protein. Of fewer than 650,000 distinct CDR3 sequences listed, less than 15% are singletons. The sample holds many counts of this clonotype. Its matching antigen is unknown. The CDR3 consists of 13 residues. The germline V gene encodes CDR1 SEHNR and CDR2 FQNEAQ (reference sequence). V dropped 4 bases and J dropped 0 bases, with 6 bases sitting between them. The material sequenced was blood. The sequence was collected from a woman in her forties with Graves' hyperthyroidism. V gene TRBV7-9 combines with J gene TRBJ1-1; D remains unclear. The CDR3 DNA reads TGTGCCAGCAGCTCCTCCATGAACACTGAAGCTTTCTTT. Protein sequence: CASSSSMNTEAFF. Together with reference TRBV7-9 and TRBJ1-1, the CDR3 gives the full variable domain: DTGVSQNPRHKITKRGQNVTFRCDPISEHNRLYWYRQTLGQGPEFLTYFQNEAQLEKSRLLSDRFSAERPKGSFSTLEIQRTEQGDSAMYLCASSSSMNTEAFFGQGTRLTVV.